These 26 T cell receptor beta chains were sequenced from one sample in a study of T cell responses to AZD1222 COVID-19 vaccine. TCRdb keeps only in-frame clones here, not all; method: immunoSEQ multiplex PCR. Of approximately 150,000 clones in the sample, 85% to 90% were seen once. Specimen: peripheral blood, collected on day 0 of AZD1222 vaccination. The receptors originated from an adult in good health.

In DNA, the CDR3 is TGTGCCAGCAGTTGGGGGACAGCTCAAAATCAGCCCCAGCATTTT. Its protein is CASSWGTAQNQPQHF. The chain joins TRBV3-1 (or the pseudogene TRBV3-2) to TRBJ1-5; the match to TRBD1 covers 7 bases. The CDR3 totals 15 residues. The germline gives CDR1 LGHDT, CDR2 YNNKEL (reference sequence). The J segment lost 4 bases and the V segment lost 6 bases, leaving 9 bases of the junction unmatched.

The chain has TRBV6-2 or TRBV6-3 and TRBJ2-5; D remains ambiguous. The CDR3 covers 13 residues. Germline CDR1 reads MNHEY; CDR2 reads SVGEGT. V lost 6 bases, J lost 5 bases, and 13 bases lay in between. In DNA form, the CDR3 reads TGTGCCAGCAGCCCCAGCTACCCGGAGACCCAGTACTTC. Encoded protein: CASSPSYPETQYF.

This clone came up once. CDR3 nucleotides: TGTGCCAGCAGCCGGGATAGCAATCAGCCCCAGCATTTT. The encoded protein is CASSRDSNQPQHF. V and J are TRBV9 and TRBJ1-5; D not certain. Trimming pared 4 bases from V and 0 bases from J, leaving 5 bases between. This CDR3 comprises 13 residues. Looked up from germline, CDR1 is SGDLS and CDR2 is YYNGEE.

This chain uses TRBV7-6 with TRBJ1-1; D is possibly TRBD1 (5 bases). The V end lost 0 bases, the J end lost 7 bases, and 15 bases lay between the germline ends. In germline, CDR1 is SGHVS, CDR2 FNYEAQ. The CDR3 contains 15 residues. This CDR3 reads CASSLAPRGTGEAFF. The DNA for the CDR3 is TGTGCCAGCAGCTTAGCGCCGCGGGGAACAGGTGAAGCTTTCTTT.

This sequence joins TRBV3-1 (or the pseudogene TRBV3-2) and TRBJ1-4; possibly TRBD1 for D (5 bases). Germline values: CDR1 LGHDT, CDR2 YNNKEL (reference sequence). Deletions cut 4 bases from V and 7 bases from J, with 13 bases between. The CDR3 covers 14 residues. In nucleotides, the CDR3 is TGTGCCAGCAGCCGTGGGGGAGTCGGTGAAAAACTGTTTTTT. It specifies CASSRGGVGEKLFF.

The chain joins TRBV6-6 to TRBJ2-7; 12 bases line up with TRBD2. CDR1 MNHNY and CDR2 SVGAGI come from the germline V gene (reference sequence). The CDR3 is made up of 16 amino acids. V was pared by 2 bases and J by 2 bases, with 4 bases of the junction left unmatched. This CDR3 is CASSYATSGRPYEQYF. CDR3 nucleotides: TGTGCCAGCAGTTACGCCACTAGCGGGAGGCCCTACGAGCAGTACTTC.

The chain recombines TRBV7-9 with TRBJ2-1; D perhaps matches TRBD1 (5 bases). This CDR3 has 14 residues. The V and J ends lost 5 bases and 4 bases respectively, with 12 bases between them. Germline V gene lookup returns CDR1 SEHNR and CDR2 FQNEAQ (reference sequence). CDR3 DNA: TGTGCCAGCAGCGGAGCAGGGAATTACAATGAGCAGTTCTTC. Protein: CASSGAGNYNEQFF. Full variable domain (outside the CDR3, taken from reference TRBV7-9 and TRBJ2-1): DTGVSQNPRHKITKRGQNVTFRCDPISEHNRLYWYRQTLGQGPEFLTYFQNEAQLEKSRLLSDRFSAERPKGSFSTLEIQRTEQGDSAMYLCASSGAGNYNEQFFGPGTRLTVL.

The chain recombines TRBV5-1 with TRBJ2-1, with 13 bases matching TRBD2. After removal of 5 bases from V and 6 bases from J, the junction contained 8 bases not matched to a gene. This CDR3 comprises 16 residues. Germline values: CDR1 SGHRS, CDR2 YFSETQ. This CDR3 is CASRGLGLAGANEQFF. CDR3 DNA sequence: TGCGCCAGCAGGGGGCTAGGACTAGCGGGAGCCAATGAGCAGTTCTTC.

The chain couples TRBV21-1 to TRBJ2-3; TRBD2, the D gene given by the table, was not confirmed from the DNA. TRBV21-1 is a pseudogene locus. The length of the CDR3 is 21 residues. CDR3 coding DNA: TGTGCCAGCAGCAGCCAAAGAGAGACTAGCGGGAGATTAAGGGGGACTGATACGCAGTATTTT. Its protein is CASSSQRETSGRLRGTDTQYF.

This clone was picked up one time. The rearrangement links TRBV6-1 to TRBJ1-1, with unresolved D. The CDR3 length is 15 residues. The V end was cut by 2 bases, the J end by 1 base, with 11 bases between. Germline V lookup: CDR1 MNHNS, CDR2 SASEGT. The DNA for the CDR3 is TGTGCCAGCAGTGAAAGTGTCACAACGAACACTGAAGCTTTCTTT. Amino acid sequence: CASSESVTTNTEAFF.

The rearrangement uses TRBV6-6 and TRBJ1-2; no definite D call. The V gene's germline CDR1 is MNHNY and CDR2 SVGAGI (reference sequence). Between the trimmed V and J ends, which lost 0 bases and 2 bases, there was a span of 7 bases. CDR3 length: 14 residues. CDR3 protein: CASSYSKGNYGYTF. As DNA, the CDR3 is TGTGCCAGCAGTTACTCGAAGGGAAACTATGGCTACACCTTC.

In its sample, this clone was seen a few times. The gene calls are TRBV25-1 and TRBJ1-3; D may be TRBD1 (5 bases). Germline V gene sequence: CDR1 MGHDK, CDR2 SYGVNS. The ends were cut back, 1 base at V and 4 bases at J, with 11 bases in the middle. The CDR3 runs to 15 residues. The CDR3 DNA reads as TGTGCCAGCAGTGAATCAGCAGGGAAGGGAAACACCATATATTTT. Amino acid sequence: CASSESAGKGNTIYF.

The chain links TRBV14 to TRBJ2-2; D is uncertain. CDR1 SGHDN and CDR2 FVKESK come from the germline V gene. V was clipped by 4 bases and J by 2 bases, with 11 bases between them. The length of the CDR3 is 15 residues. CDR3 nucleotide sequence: TGTGCCAGCAGCCCTCTTCTGGTTAACACCGGGGAGCTGTTTTTT. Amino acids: CASSPLLVNTGELFF.

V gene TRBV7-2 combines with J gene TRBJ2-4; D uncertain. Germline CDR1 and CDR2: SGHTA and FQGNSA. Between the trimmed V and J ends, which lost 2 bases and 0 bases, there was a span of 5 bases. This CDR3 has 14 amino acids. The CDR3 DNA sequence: TGTGCCAGCAGCTTAACGCGAGCCAAAAACATTCAGTACTTC. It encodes CASSLTRAKNIQYF.

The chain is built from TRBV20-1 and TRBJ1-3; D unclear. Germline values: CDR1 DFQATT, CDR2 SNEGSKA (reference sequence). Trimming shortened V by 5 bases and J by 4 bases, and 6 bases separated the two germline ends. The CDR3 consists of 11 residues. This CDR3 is CSAQYGNTIYF. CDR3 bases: TGCAGTGCTCAATACGGAAACACCATATATTTT.

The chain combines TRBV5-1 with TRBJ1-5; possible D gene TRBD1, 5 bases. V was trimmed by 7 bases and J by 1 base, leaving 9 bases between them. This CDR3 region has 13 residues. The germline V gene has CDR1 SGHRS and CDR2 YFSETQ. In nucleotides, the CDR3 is TGCGCCAGCTCTTCAGGGAGCAATCAGCCCCAGCATTTT. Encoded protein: CASSSGSNQPQHF.

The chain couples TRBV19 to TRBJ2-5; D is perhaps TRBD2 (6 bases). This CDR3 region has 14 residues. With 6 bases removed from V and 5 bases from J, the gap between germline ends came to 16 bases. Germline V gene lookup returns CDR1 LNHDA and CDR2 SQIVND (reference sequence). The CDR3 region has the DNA TGTGCCAGTAGAAAGCAGGGCGCGGGGGAGACCCAGTACTTC. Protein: CASRKQGAGETQYF.

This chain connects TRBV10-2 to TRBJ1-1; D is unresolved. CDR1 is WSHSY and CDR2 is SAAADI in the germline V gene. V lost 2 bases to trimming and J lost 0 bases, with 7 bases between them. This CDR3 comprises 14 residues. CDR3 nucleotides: TGCGCCAGCAGTGAGCTCCTCATGAACACTGAAGCTTTCTTT. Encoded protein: CASSELLMNTEAFF.

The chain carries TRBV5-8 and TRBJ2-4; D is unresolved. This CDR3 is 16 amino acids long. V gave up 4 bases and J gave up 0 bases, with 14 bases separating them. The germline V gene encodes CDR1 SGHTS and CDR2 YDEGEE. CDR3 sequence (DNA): TGTGCCAGCAGCCCCCGGCCGACACTAGCCAAAAACATTCAGTACTTC. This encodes CASSPRPTLAKNIQYF.

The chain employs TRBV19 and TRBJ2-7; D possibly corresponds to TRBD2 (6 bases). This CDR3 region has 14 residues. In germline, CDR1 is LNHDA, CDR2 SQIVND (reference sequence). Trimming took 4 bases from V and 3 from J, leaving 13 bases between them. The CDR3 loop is CASSKEGKIYEQYF. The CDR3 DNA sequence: TGTGCCAGTAGTAAGGAGGGCAAGATCTACGAGCAGTACTTC.

The CDR3 protein is CASSLVGVEVWNEQFF. For the CDR3, the DNA is TGCGCCAGCAGCTTGGTGGGGGTAGAGGTGTGGAATGAGCAGTTCTTC. The chain links TRBV5-1 to TRBJ2-1; tentatively, D is TRBD1 or TRBD2 (5 bases each). The V gene's germline CDR1 is SGHRS and CDR2 YFSETQ. The CDR3 has 16 residues. Trimming pared 0 bases from V and 7 bases from J, leaving 17 bases between.

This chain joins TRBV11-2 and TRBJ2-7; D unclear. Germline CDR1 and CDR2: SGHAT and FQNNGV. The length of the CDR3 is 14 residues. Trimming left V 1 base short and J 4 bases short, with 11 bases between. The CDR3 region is CASSLVHSSYEQYF. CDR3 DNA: TGTGCCAGCAGCTTAGTCCACTCCAGTTACGAGCAGTACTTC.

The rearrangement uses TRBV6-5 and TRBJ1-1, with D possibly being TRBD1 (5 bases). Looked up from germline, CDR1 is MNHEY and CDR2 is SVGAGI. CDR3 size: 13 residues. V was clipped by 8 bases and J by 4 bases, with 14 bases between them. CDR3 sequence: CASGGSWSTEAFF. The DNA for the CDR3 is TGTGCCAGCGGGGGTTCGTGGTCCACTGAAGCTTTCTTT.

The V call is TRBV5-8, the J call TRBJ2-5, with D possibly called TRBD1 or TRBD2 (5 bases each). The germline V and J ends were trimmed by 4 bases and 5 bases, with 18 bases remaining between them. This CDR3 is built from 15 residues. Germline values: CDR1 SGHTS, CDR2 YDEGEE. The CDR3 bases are TGTGCCAGCAGCCGAACTTCCGACAGAGGGGAGACCCAGTACTTC. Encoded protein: CASSRTSDRGETQYF.

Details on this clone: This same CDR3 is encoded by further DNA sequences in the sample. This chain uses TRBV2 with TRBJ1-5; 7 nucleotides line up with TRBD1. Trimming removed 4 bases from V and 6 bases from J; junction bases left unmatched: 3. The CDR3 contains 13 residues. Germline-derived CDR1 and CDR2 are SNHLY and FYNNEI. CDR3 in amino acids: CASSGQGGQPQHF. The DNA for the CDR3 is TGTGCCAGCAGTGGGCAGGGGGGTCAGCCCCAGCATTTT.

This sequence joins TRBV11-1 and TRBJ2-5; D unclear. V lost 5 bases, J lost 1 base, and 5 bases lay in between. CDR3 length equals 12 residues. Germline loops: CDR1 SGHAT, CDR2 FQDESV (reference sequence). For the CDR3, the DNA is TGTGCCAGCAGCCCGGGCCAAGAGACCCAGTACTTC. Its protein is CASSPGQETQYF. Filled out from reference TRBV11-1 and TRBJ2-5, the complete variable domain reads EAEVAQSPRYKITEKSQAVAFWCDPISGHATLYWYRQILGQGPELLVQFQDESVVDDSQLPKDRFSAERLKGVDSTLKIQPAELGDSAMYLCASSPGQETQYFGPGTRLLVL.